Listed below are T cell receptor beta chains from one sample, sequenced in a study of immune evolution from preneoplasia to lung adenocarcinoma. The table came from immunoSEQ multiplex PCR; TCRdb's copy has only in-frame clones and leaves some out. The table records roughly 4,400 clones, 86% of them present only once. Sequencing was performed on FFPE lung adenocarcinoma in situ tissue. The origin of the receptors is a person in their 70s with lung adenocarcinoma. The CDR3 runs from the conserved cysteine through the conserved F or W. Size tells how often a clone was seen (once, few, many) or the class of an expanded clone, and some rows leave it out.

TRBV5-2	-	TRBJ1-2	CAIRKTYGYTF
TRBV5-6	-	TRBJ1-3	CASRDPTGNTIYF
TRBV14	-	TRBJ2-3	CASSQEGRGLTDTQYF
TRBV5-6	-	TRBJ1-5	CASSFWQGAYSNQPQHF
TRBV10-3	-	TRBJ2-7	CATRLAESYEQYF
TRBV20-1	-	TRBJ2-1	CSRPEGVYEFF
TRBV18	-	TRBJ1-2	CASSPAVESIYGYTF
TRBV28	-	TRBJ1-2	CASHRMVTTYRDYGYTF
TRBV6-5	few	TRBJ1-1	CASSFSGETEAFF
TRBV11-2	-	TRBJ2-2	CASSLGQGLPGELFF
TRBV5-1	-	TRBJ2-1	CASSLDGTPSNEQFF
TRBV27	once	TRBJ1-1	CASGQPGSTRAFF
TRBV2	-	TRBJ2-3	CASSFSADTQYF
TRBV28	-	TRBJ2-7	CASSWDRDLPYEQYF
TRBV2	-	TRBJ2-7	CASSGDLGSYEQYF
TRBV7-6	-	TRBJ2-7	CASSLDRNGAYEQYF
TRBV15	-	TRBJ2-6	CATQRAGANVLTF
TRBV5-4	-	TRBJ2-7	CASSLGYGAAYEQYF
TRBV30	-	TRBJ1-5	CAWSPGLYSNQPQHF
TRBV19	-	TRBJ1-2	CAIGIVGGYGYTF
TRBV19	-	TRBJ2-7	CASSNKAGDSYEQYF
TRBV7-2	-	TRBJ2-3	CASSLAQTDTQYF
TRBV4-1	-	TRBJ2-1	CASSQDLRLGRPNEQFF
TRBV6-1	-	TRBJ2-5	CASSELAGVGKETQYF
TRBV7-9	-	TRBJ1-1	CASTETGEQEAFF
TRBV29-1	-	TRBJ2-5	CSVVGQGILETQYF
TRBV18	once	TRBJ1-2	CASSPRTGETNYGYTF
TRBV7-9	few	TRBJ2-4	CASSLEKTTNIQYF
TRBV25-1	-	TRBJ2-7	CASRGGDYEQYF
TRBV4-1	-	TRBJ2-3	CASSHLSSPGLAESHTQYF
TRBV29-1	once	TRBJ2-6	CSARRPGANVLTF
TRBV5-1	-	TRBJ2-2	CASSLGQNTGELFF
TRBV2	once	TRBJ1-1	CVTLRDLNTEAFF
TRBV9	-	TRBJ2-3	CASSPRGPPPDTQYF
TRBV2	once	TRBJ1-5	CASSGVAGGDNQPQHF
TRBV19	once	TRBJ2-3	CASSIDPRASGRALADTQYF
TRBV6-4	-	TRBJ2-7	CASSRDSSGSYEQYF
TRBV29-1	few	TRBJ1-4	CSAGRERNEKLFF